The 25 T cell receptor beta chains below come from one sample, sequenced in a study of cytomegalovirus exposure and HLA in healthy donors. PCR amplification relied on 60 Vbeta primers (plus 13 Jbeta primers). The method was immunoSEQ multiplex PCR; TCRdb's version includes in-frame clones alone and lacks a portion of them. The repertoire includes about 190,000 clones, more than 70% of them detected once, and approximately 5% sits in the top ten. The sequenced sample was PBMCs. The receptor set was obtained from a young man in good health and CMV-seropositive.

The chain couples TRBV2 to TRBJ2-7; D is unresolved. There are 13 residues in the CDR3. Trimming took off 3 bases at V and 2 bases at J, with 8 bases between the two ends. Germline lookup yields CDR1 SNHLY and CDR2 FYNNEI. DNA of the CDR3: TGTGCCAGCAGTGAGGGCTGGACCTACGAGCAGTACTTC. Translated: CASSEGWTYEQYF. Using reference TRBV2 and TRBJ2-7 for the parts outside the CDR3, the full variable domain is EPEVTQTPSHQVTQMGQEVILRCVPISNHLYFYWYRQILGQKVEFLVSFYNNEISEKSEIFDDQFSVERPDGSNFTLKIRSTKLEDSAMYFCASSEGWTYEQYFGPGTRLTVT.

The chain joins TRBV7-8 to TRBJ1-6; 8 nucleotides align to TRBD1. Germline CDR1 and CDR2: SGHVS and FQNEAQ. J lost 6 bases, V lost 2 bases, and 9 bases had no gene match. The CDR3 runs 17 residues. CDR3 nucleotides: TGTGCCAGCAGCTTAACATCAGGGGGCTTCGGTAATTCACCCCTCCACTTT. Translated: CASSLTSGGFGNSPLHF.

The chain has TRBV28 and TRBJ1-1; D possibly corresponds to TRBD1 (5 bases). V shed 5 bases and J shed 2 bases, with 15 bases lying between them. CDR3 length: 15 amino acids. The germline gives CDR1 MDHEN, CDR2 SYDVKM. CDR3 nucleotides: TGTGCCAGCAGTCCCTCCGGTCAGGGTAACACTGAAGCTTTCTTT. Protein: CASSPSGQGNTEAFF. Filled out from reference TRBV28 and TRBJ1-1, the complete variable domain reads DVKVTQSSRYLVKRTGEKVFLECVQDMDHENMFWYRQDPGLGLRLIYFSYDVKMKEKGDIPEGYSVSREKKERFSLILESASTNQTSMYLCASSPSGQGNTEAFFGQGTRLTVV.

The J gene is TRBJ2-2, the V gene TRBV5-4; 8 bases map to TRBD1. Germline V gene lookup returns CDR1 SGHNT and CDR2 YYREEE (reference sequence). The CDR3 consists of 15 residues. Germline trimming cut 4 bases from V and 5 bases from J; bases unmatched to any gene: 7. CDR3 sequence (DNA): TGTGCCAGCAGCACCTCAGGGGGCTGGACCGGGGAGCTGTTTTTT. Translation gives CASSTSGGWTGELFF.

The CDR3 reads CASSARQASYEQYF. DNA for the CDR3: TGCGCCAGCAGCGCCCGACAGGCGTCCTACGAGCAGTACTTC. The chain couples TRBV5-1 to TRBJ2-7, with D perhaps matching TRBD1 (6 bases). Trimming removed 4 bases at V and 1 base at J, with 12 bases between. CDR1 and CDR2 (germline): SGHRS, YFSETQ. CDR3 length: 14 residues.

This clone was recorded a few times. This chain uses TRBV12-5 with TRBJ2-3; weak D call: TRBD2 (6 bases). This CDR3 has 14 amino acids. Germline CDR1 and CDR2: LGHNT and FRNRAP. The germline V and J ends were trimmed by 3 bases and 0 bases, with 7 bases remaining between them. This chain's CDR3 is CASGFGGSTDTQYF. CDR3 DNA: TGTGCTAGTGGTTTTGGGGGGAGCACAGATACGCAGTATTTT.

In this sample, this clone turned up a few times. V usage is TRBV4-1 and J usage is TRBJ2-1, with 13 bases matching TRBD2. The V and J ends lost 1 base and 1 base, in that order; junction bases with no gene match: 4. Looked up from germline, CDR1 is MGHRA and CDR2 is YSYEKL. The CDR3 consists of 18 residues. The CDR3 here is CASSQGVLAGGSYNEQFF. In nucleotides, the CDR3 is TGCGCCAGCAGCCAAGGGGTACTAGCGGGGGGGTCCTACAATGAGCAGTTCTTC.

The chain recombines TRBV28 with TRBJ2-1, with TRBD2 matching over 8 bases. The V segment lost 5 bases and the J segment 2 bases; nucleotides outside the gene matches: 5. Germline V gene lookup returns CDR1 MDHEN and CDR2 SYDVKM. This CDR3 region has 15 residues. The CDR3 DNA follows: TGTGCCAGCAGTGGGGGAGCGGGAGCCTACAATGAGCAGTTCTTC. Translated, it gives CASSGGAGAYNEQFF.

This chain links TRBV29-1 with TRBJ2-1; 9 nucleotides match TRBD1. Germline CDR1 and CDR2: SQVTM and ANQGSEA. V trimming: 6 bases; J trimming: 6 bases; junction bases outside the gene matches: 9. The CDR3 extends over 14 amino acids. The CDR3 sequence: CSVDGDRVPNEQFF. CDR3 nucleotides: TGCAGCGTCGACGGGGACAGGGTTCCCAATGAGCAGTTCTTC.

This clone was observed a few times. The CDR3 loop is CASSLSGQSEKLFF. DNA for the CDR3: TGTGCCAGCAGCTTGAGCGGGCAGAGCGAAAAACTGTTTTTT. The chain carries TRBV5-4 and TRBJ1-4; D not resolved. The ends were cut back, 1 base at V and 8 bases at J, with 12 bases in the middle. This CDR3 has 14 residues. Germline assignment: CDR1 SGHNT and CDR2 YYREEE (reference sequence).

This clone was counted only a few times. Sequence at one end of the junction differs from germline and may be a read error. The same CDR3 can be traced to other DNA sequences in this sample. J is TRBJ2-7 and V is TRBV6-1; 11 bases match TRBD1. This CDR3 is 12 amino acids long. CDR1 is MNHNS, CDR2 SASEGT, per germline. As DNA, the CDR3 is TGTGCCAGCAGTGAAGCGCAGAGGGACAGGGGGTTC. Its protein is CASSEAQRDRGF.

This chain joins TRBV28 and TRBJ1-2; no firm D call. The CDR3 totals 13 residues. The V end was cut by 8 bases, the J end by 5 bases, with 15 bases between. Germline values: CDR1 MDHEN, CDR2 SYDVKM. The CDR3 region is CASAAQLTYGYTF. CDR3 bases: TGTGCCAGCGCCGCCCAACTGACATATGGCTACACCTTC.

This clone was seen a single time. The chain couples TRBV5-1 to TRBJ1-2; D might be TRBD1 (5 bases). The CDR3 is 16 amino acids. V lost 0 bases and J 0 bases, leaving 12 bases between the germline ends. CDR1 is SGHRS, CDR2 YFSETQ, per germline. CDR3 nucleotides: TGCGCCAGCAGCTTGGTTCCCACAGGCCCTAACTATGGCTACACCTTC. Amino acid sequence: CASSLVPTGPNYGYTF.

The chain uses TRBV15 and TRBJ2-3, with 15 bases aligning to TRBD2. CDR1 and CDR2 from the germline V gene are LNHNV and YYDKDF (reference sequence). After removal of 5 bases from V and 5 bases from J, the junction contained 8 bases not matched to a gene. The CDR3 is 17 residues long. CDR3: CATSSRTSGGALDTQYF. The CDR3 DNA reads TGTGCCACCAGCTCCCGGACTAGCGGGGGGGCCTTAGATACGCAGTATTTT. The full variable domain, in which reference TRBV15 and TRBJ2-3 provide the parts outside the CDR3, is DAMVIQNPRYQVTQFGKPVTLSCSQTLNHNVMYWYQQKSSQAPKLLFHYYDKDFNNEADTPDNFQSRRPNTSFCFLDIRSPGLGDTAMYLCATSSRTSGGALDTQYFGPGTRLTVL.

This clone was seen only once. This sequence joins TRBV10-3 and TRBJ2-1, with D possibly being TRBD2 (5 bases). Per germline, CDR1 ENHRY and CDR2 SYGVKD. The CDR3 loop spans 16 amino acids. The V end was cut by 0 bases, the J end by 4 bases, with 13 bases between. The CDR3 reads CAISESLVVAYNEQFF. The CDR3 DNA is TGTGCCATCAGTGAGTCACTGGTAGTAGCGTACAATGAGCAGTTCTTC.

This clone has a single count. The gene calls are TRBV9 and TRBJ1-4; 7 bases agree with TRBD1. The CDR3 runs 15 residues. Losses at the gene ends were 0 bases for V and 4 bases for J; bases not matched to a gene: 3. Germline CDR1 is SGDLS and CDR2 is YYNGEE. The CDR3 here is CASSVGTGVNEKLFF. As DNA, the CDR3 is TGTGCCAGCAGCGTAGGGACAGGAGTTAATGAAAAACTGTTTTTT.

The chain has TRBV6-5 and TRBJ2-7; D is possibly TRBD1 (6 bases). The CDR3 contains 14 residues. Trimming cost V 2 bases and J 1 base, with 9 bases left between them. Germline-derived CDR1 and CDR2 are MNHEY and SVGAGI. The CDR3, as DNA: TGTGCCAGCAGTTACAATACAGGGTCCTACGAGCAGTACTTC. It translates to CASSYNTGSYEQYF.

About this clone itself: An end of the junction differs from the germline gene, which may be a read error. The chain has TRBV5-8 and TRBJ2-7; D gene unclear. The CDR3 consists of 15 residues. The germline V gene has CDR1 SGHTS and CDR2 YDEGEE. The CDR3 nucleotides read TGTGCCAGCAGATTGGACGGCTTCTCTTACTACGAGCAATACTTC. Translated: CASRLDGFSYYEQYF.

The genes are TRBV28 and TRBJ2-3; perhaps TRBD1 as D (5 bases). Germline lookup yields CDR1 MDHEN and CDR2 SYDVKM. V gave up 1 base and J gave up 4 bases, with 12 bases separating them. The CDR3 is made up of 15 amino acids. This CDR3 reads CASSLFLGVADTQYF. The CDR3 DNA follows: TGTGCCAGCAGTTTATTTCTAGGGGTGGCAGATACGCAGTATTTT.

Only a few counts were recorded for this clone. The chain combines TRBV28 with TRBJ2-4; 8 nucleotides line up with TRBD2. The CDR3 has 13 residues. V shed 6 bases, J shed 7 bases, and the junction held 5 bases outside the gene matches. Germline V gene sequence: CDR1 MDHEN, CDR2 SYDVKM. The CDR3 loop is CASSPGRANIQYF. The CDR3 bases are TGTGCCAGCAGCCCCGGGAGGGCGAACATTCAGTACTTC.

Written as DNA, the CDR3 is TGTGCCAGCAGCTCCGCCCCTCGGGAGACCCAGTACTTC. Protein sequence: CASSSAPRETQYF. The V gene is TRBV7-2, the J gene TRBJ2-5; D not certain. Germline lookup yields CDR1 SGHTA and CDR2 FQGNSA. CDR3 length: 13 residues. V lost 4 bases and J lost 5, with 11 bases in between.

V is TRBV15 and J is TRBJ1-6, with TRBD1 matching over 7 bases. This CDR3 region has 15 residues. Germline V lookup: CDR1 LNHNV, CDR2 YYDKDF (reference sequence). V gave up 5 bases and J gave up 10 bases; unmatched junction bases: 11. CDR3 bases: TGTGCCACCAGCCGACAGGGTACTGAGGGGTCACCCCTCCACTTT. Its protein product is CATSRQGTEGSPLHF.

The J gene is TRBJ2-1, the V gene TRBV2; 10 bases fit TRBD2. The CDR3 is made up of 15 amino acids. J was trimmed by 8 bases and V by 8 bases; bases with no gene match: 12. Germline V gives CDR1 SNHLY, CDR2 FYNNEI. For the CDR3, the DNA is TGTGCCAGCGGTCTTAGCGGGGGGATGATAGATGAGCAGTTCTTC. Protein sequence: CASGLSGGMIDEQFF.

The gene calls are TRBV4-3 and TRBJ2-6; 12 nucleotides line up with TRBD1. J gave up 3 bases and V 0 bases, and 9 bases lay outside the gene matches. Per the germline V gene, CDR1 is LGHNA and CDR2 is YSLEER. The CDR3 consists of 20 residues. The CDR3 coding sequence is TGCGCCAGCAGCCAAGATCCTGGGGGACAGGGGGCAGGTGGGGCCAACGTCCTGACTTTC. This codes for CASSQDPGGQGAGGANVLTF.

The V call is TRBV7-3, the J call TRBJ2-3; 11 nucleotides line up with TRBD2. The CDR3 consists of 16 residues. Germline assignment: CDR1 SGHTA and CDR2 FQGTGA. V dropped 4 bases and J dropped 2; count of bases not matched to a gene: 5. The CDR3 nucleotides are TGTGCCAGCAGCTCCGGGACTAGCGGTTACACAGATACGCAGTATTTT. Its protein is CASSSGTSGYTDTQYF.